One TCR beta chain is described in this entry. The antigen remains unidentified. Healthy and HIV-negative, the adult donors had no recent acute infections or vaccinations. In the CD4+ fraction, cells were divided into CD45RA+ naive and CD45RA-negative memory subsets. Only in-frame clones appear in the TCRdb table, and some are missing; sequencing was by immunoSEQ multiplex PCR. In the table there are around 1,000,000 clones, 70% to 85% of which are singletons. The sample originates from a study of shared clonotypes between healthy human individuals. Study observations and caveats: Naive CD4 clonotypes overlapped across a few donors at around 4.7%. Memory subsets had estimated richness that was generally smaller than that of naive subsets.

J gave up 4 bases and V 0 bases, and 7 bases lay outside the gene matches. Germline values: CDR1 SGDLS, CDR2 YYNGEE. The CDR3 is 16 residues long. The sequencing sample was made of memory CD4+ T cells from PBMCs. Subset described: CD45RA-negative fraction. This clonotype was sampled from a man aged 18 to 29 in good health. Some clones in this sample may be carry-over from other donors' samples. The chain has TRBV9 and TRBJ2-3; 8 bases fit TRBD2. CDR3 residues: CASSVAPTGGADTQYF. The DNA for the CDR3 is TGTGCCAGCAGCGTAGCCCCAACGGGAGGGGCAGATACGCAGTATTTT.